This TCR beta chain was documented in a study of cytomegalovirus exposure and HLA in healthy donors. This CDR3 is built from 15 residues. Trimming cost V 4 bases and J 6 bases; bases outside gene matches: 10. The germline V gene has CDR1 LGHNT and CDR2 FRNRAP. General study points: Some public TCRs appeared in many individuals, while most sequences were rare.

To note about this clone: Its antigen is still unknown.

The study ran its PCR with 60 Vbeta and 13 Jbeta primers. Using immunoSEQ multiplex PCR, the repertoire was profiled, and TCRdb retains in-frame clones only, with some absent. The table lists roughly 220,000 clones, 70% of them singletons. The sample was PBMCs. The chain uses TRBV12-5 and TRBJ1-1; 8 bases align to TRBD1. This clonotype was obtained from a middle-aged man in good health and CMV-seropositive. The DNA for the CDR3 is TGTGCTAGTGGTTACCAGGGGGCGCCTACGGCTGAAGCTTTCTTT. Amino acid sequence: CASGYQGAPTAEAFF.